These 22 T cell receptor beta chains share one sample of origin, sequenced in a study of cytomegalovirus exposure and HLA in healthy donors. The PCR contained 60 Vbeta and 13 Jbeta primers. Sequencing was performed with immunoSEQ multiplex PCR; in TCRdb, only in-frame clones are kept and a portion is missing. The sample consists of under 150,000 clones, over 75% of them appearing once. Material for sequencing was PBMCs. The receptors stem from a male donor in good health and CMV-seronegative.

This chain uses TRBV27 with TRBJ2-1; 7 positions match TRBD2. The germline CDR1 and CDR2 sequences are MNHEY and SMNVEV (reference sequence). The trim removed 6 bases at V and 0 bases at J, leaving 5 bases unmatched. There are 15 residues in the CDR3. In DNA form, the CDR3 reads TGTGCCAGCAGAACTAGCGCGAGCTCCTACAATGAGCAGTTCTTC. Translating it yields CASRTSASSYNEQFF.

The J gene is TRBJ2-5, the V gene TRBV30; a weak D match, TRBD2 (6 bases). Trimming cost V 3 bases and J 2 bases, with 10 bases left between them. This CDR3 region has 13 residues. From germline, CDR1 is GTSNPN and CDR2 SVGIG (reference sequence). In DNA, the CDR3 is TGTGCCTGGAGAAAACGGGGGCAAGAGACCCAGTACTTC. Its translation is CAWRKRGQETQYF.

The chain uses TRBV5-1 and TRBJ2-5, with 14 bases lining up with TRBD2. The DNA end lines up better with TRBJ2-7; the J call may be wrong. The CDR3 spans 16 residues. The germline V gene encodes CDR1 SGHRS and CDR2 YFSETQ. DNA for the CDR3: TGCGCCAGCAGCTTGGGACTAGCGGGAGGGGTCTACGAGCAGTACTTC. It yields the protein CASSLGLAGGVYEQYF.

The chain joins TRBV2 to TRBJ1-1, with 7 bases fitting TRBD1. This CDR3 is built from 14 residues. Germline trimming cut 8 bases from V and 4 bases from J; bases unmatched to any gene: 10. Per the germline V gene, CDR1 is SNHLY and CDR2 is FYNNEI. CDR3 coding DNA: TGTGCCAGCCGAATGTTTCAGGGGGGCACTGAAGCTTTCTTT. As protein: CASRMFQGGTEAFF.

J is TRBJ1-2 and V is TRBV7-2, with no clear D. The V gene's germline CDR1 is SGHTA and CDR2 FQGNSA. There are 13 residues in the CDR3. With 5 bases removed from V and 3 bases from J, the gap between germline ends came to 10 bases. DNA of the CDR3: TGTGCCAGCAGCAGGACTCAGTACTATGGCTACACCTTC. This translates into CASSRTQYYGYTF.

The CDR3 spells CASSWGDRGKGTEAFF. The DNA for the CDR3 is TGCGCCAGCAGCTGGGGGGACAGGGGAAAAGGGACTGAAGCTTTCTTT. The rearrangement uses TRBV5-1 and TRBJ1-1, with TRBD1 matching over 10 bases. The CDR3 consists of 16 residues. CDR1 is SGHRS, CDR2 YFSETQ, per germline. With V trimmed by 3 bases and J by 5 bases, 10 bases remained unmatched.

V is TRBV7-9 and J is TRBJ2-7, with D tentatively TRBD2 (7 bases). The CDR3 length is 15 residues. Trimming left V 3 bases short and J 5 bases short, with 17 bases between. CDR1 is SEHNR and CDR2 is FQNEAQ in the germline V gene (reference sequence). Here the CDR3 DNA reads TGTGCCAGCAGCTTTATACAGGGCGGGAGCGACGAGCAGTACTTC. Its translation is CASSFIQGGSDEQYF.

The chain uses TRBV30 and TRBJ2-3, with 8 nucleotides matching TRBD1. The V segment lost 4 bases and the J segment 3 bases; nucleotides outside the gene matches: 6. The CDR3 consists of 14 residues. Per the germline V gene, CDR1 is GTSNPN and CDR2 is SVGIG (reference sequence). The CDR3 here is CAWMPGGITDTQYF. DNA for the CDR3: TGTGCCTGGATGCCAGGGGGCATAACAGATACGCAGTATTTT. The full variable domain, in which reference TRBV30 and TRBJ2-3 provide the parts outside the CDR3, is SQTIHQWPATLVQPVGSPLSLECTVEGTSNPNLYWYRQAAGRGLQLLFYSVGIGQISSEVPQNLSASRPQDRQFILSSKKLLLSDSGFYLCAWMPGGITDTQYFGPGTRLTVL.

This clone came up a few times. The chain uses TRBV19 and TRBJ2-1; no firm D call. This CDR3 contains 12 residues. Trimming left V 8 bases short and J 8 bases short, with 13 bases between. Germline CDR1 reads LNHDA; CDR2 reads SQIVND (reference sequence). As DNA, the CDR3 is TGTGCCAGTTGGTTGATCGCAGATGAGCAGTTCTTC. Amino acids: CASWLIADEQFF.

The rearrangement joins TRBV5-1 to TRBJ2-7, with 7 bases matching TRBD2. The CDR3 length is 14 residues. Trimming removed 2 bases from V and 3 bases from J; junction bases left unmatched: 5. CDR1 SGHRS and CDR2 YFSETQ come from the germline V gene. CDR3 DNA: TGCGCCAGCAGCTTCCAGCGGGAAAGCTACGAGCAGTACTTC. This translates into CASSFQRESYEQYF.

The V call is TRBV5-5, the J call TRBJ2-7, with unresolved D. The V gene lost 6 bases and the J gene lost 1 base, with 5 bases spanning the gap. The V gene's germline CDR1 is SGHKS and CDR2 YYEKEE (reference sequence). The CDR3 is made up of 11 amino acids. The CDR3 nucleotides read TGTGCCAGCACCTCGTCCTACGAGCAGTACTTC. This translates into CASTSSYEQYF.

The chain recombines TRBV7-9 with TRBJ2-5, with D possibly being TRBD2 (6 bases). The CDR3 is 15 residues long. V was cut by 3 bases and J by 5 bases, with 16 bases left in between. Germline values: CDR1 SEHNR, CDR2 FQNEAQ (reference sequence). CDR3 in DNA: TGTGCCAGCAGCTTTTCTCTCGGGGGTAGGGAGACCCAGTACTTC. As protein: CASSFSLGGRETQYF.

The chain carries TRBV7-2 and TRBJ2-5; 16 positions match TRBD2. J gave up 4 bases and V 7 bases, and 9 bases lay outside the gene matches. This CDR3 region has 17 residues. Germline CDR1 and CDR2: SGHTA and FQGNSA. CDR3 DNA: TGTGCCAGCAACGTGGGACTAGCGGGGGGGGGCGGAGAGACCCAGTACTTC. Protein: CASNVGLAGGGGETQYF.

The table lists this clone with a count of one. The rearrangement uses TRBV19 and TRBJ2-2; TRBD1 matches 11 bases. Germline CDR1 and CDR2: LNHDA and SQIVND (reference sequence). The ends lost 5 bases at V and 6 bases at J; junction bases unmatched: 5. CDR3 size: 15 residues. The DNA for the CDR3 is TGTGCCAGTAGTGGACCGGGACAGGGGGCCGGGGAGCTGTTTTTT. Amino acid sequence: CASSGPGQGAGELFF.

V gene TRBV4-3 combines with J gene TRBJ2-2; TRBD1 matches at 11 bases. The trim removed 0 bases at V and 4 bases at J, leaving 10 bases unmatched. The germline V gene has CDR1 LGHNA and CDR2 YSLEER. The CDR3 is 19 residues long. The CDR3 nucleotides are TGCGCCAGCAGCCAAGAAGGACAGGGGGCTATCCCGGGCACCGGGGAGCTGTTTTTT. This codes for CASSQEGQGAIPGTGELFF.

There are a few counts of this clone. This CDR3 is CASSPGSNQPQHF. CDR3 sequence (DNA): TGTGCCAGCAGCCCAGGAAGCAATCAGCCCCAGCATTTT. The chain links TRBV6-4 to TRBJ1-5; D unclear. V shed 6 bases and J shed 1 base, with 7 bases lying between them. Germline V gene lookup returns CDR1 MRHNA and CDR2 SNTAGT. The CDR3 has 13 amino acids.

The genes are TRBV11-2 and TRBJ2-7; TRBD1 matches at 8 bases. The V gene's germline CDR1 is SGHAT and CDR2 FQNNGV. V was pared by 3 bases and J by 2 bases, with 3 bases of the junction left unmatched. The CDR3 has 14 amino acids. CDR3 in DNA: TGTGCCAGCAGCTTCGGGACAGGTCCCTACGAGCAGTACTTC. This encodes CASSFGTGPYEQYF.

The chain employs TRBV11-2 and TRBJ2-7; the match to TRBD2 covers 9 bases. The germline V gene encodes CDR1 SGHAT and CDR2 FQNNGV. This CDR3 region has 15 residues. V gave up 4 bases and J gave up 0 bases; unmatched junction bases: 4. The CDR3 sequence is CASSSLTSGSYEQYF. CDR3 DNA: TGTGCCAGCAGCTCTTTGACTAGCGGCTCCTACGAGCAGTACTTC.

The chain joins TRBV5-1 to TRBJ2-7, with 9 bases identical to TRBD1. The CDR3 totals 13 residues. Germline V gives CDR1 SGHRS, CDR2 YFSETQ. J gave up 3 bases and V 3 bases, and 1 base lay outside the gene matches. The chain's CDR3 is CASSWDRVYEQYF. The CDR3 DNA sequence: TGCGCCAGCAGCTGGGACAGGGTCTACGAGCAGTACTTC.

This clone was picked up a small number of times. The chain carries TRBV5-4 and TRBJ2-5; perhaps TRBD2 as D (6 bases). Per germline, CDR1 SGHNT and CDR2 YYREEE (reference sequence). CDR3 length: 14 residues. Trimming stripped 4 bases from V and 0 bases from J, with 10 bases between. The CDR3 loop reads CASSRRDYQETQYF. CDR3 coding DNA: TGTGCCAGCAGCCGGCGGGACTACCAAGAGACCCAGTACTTC.

The chain recombines TRBV4-3 with TRBJ2-3; 7 bases align to TRBD2. Per the germline V gene, CDR1 is LGHNA and CDR2 is YSLEER. The length of the CDR3 is 15 residues. The ends lost 1 base at V and 11 bases at J; junction bases unmatched: 12. CDR3 DNA sequence: TGCGCCAGCAGCCAAGTCGGTTCCGGGGGGTGGGGGCAGTATTTT. Its translation is CASSQVGSGGWGQYF.

The gene calls are TRBV7-8 and TRBJ2-2, with TRBD2 identical over 10 bases. V lost 4 bases and J lost 5; bases outside the gene matches: 10. The CDR3 has 17 residues. In germline, CDR1 is SGHVS, CDR2 FQNEAQ. The DNA for the CDR3 is TGTGCCAGCAGCTCAATCTTCCTAGCGGGAGTGACCGGGGAGCTGTTTTTT. Translated, it gives CASSSIFLAGVTGELFF. Filled out from reference TRBV7-8 and TRBJ2-2, the complete variable domain reads GAGVSQSPRYKVAKRGQDVALRCDPISGHVSLFWYQQALGQGPEFLTYFQNEAQLDKSGLPSDRFFAERPEGSVSTLKIQRTQQEDSAVYLCASSSIFLAGVTGELFFGEGSRLTVL.